This T cell receptor (beta chain) was identified during a study of shared clonotypes between healthy human individuals. Looking at the study overall: Aged between 18 and 49, the donors were two women and three men. Each donor had three CD4 naive, three CD4 memory, two CD8 naive and one CD8 memory plate.

Sequencing used immunoSEQ multiplex PCR; TCRdb keeps in-frame clones, though not all of them. The sample yields about 380,000 clones, roughly 96% seen once. Germline CDR1 and CDR2: SGHKS and YYEKEE (reference sequence). Trimming stripped 3 bases from V and 6 bases from J, with 19 bases between. This CDR3 has 15 residues. V is TRBV5-5 and J is TRBJ2-7; tentative D call: TRBD1 (5 bases). This clonotype was obtained from a man aged 30-40 years in good health. Sequencing input: memory CD8+ T cells sorted from blood. As for subset: CD45RO+ cells pooled with CCR7-negative TemRA cells. CDR3 protein: CASSSPQGISGEQYF. DNA of the CDR3: TGTGCCAGCAGCTCACCCCAGGGTATTAGTGGCGAGCAGTACTTC. Filled out from reference TRBV5-5 and TRBJ2-7, the complete variable domain reads DAGVTQSPTHLIKTRGQQVTLRCSPISGHKSVSWYQQVLGQGPQFIFQYYEKEERGRGNFPDRFSARQFPNYSSELNVNALLLGDSALYLCASSSPQGISGEQYFGPGTRLTVT.